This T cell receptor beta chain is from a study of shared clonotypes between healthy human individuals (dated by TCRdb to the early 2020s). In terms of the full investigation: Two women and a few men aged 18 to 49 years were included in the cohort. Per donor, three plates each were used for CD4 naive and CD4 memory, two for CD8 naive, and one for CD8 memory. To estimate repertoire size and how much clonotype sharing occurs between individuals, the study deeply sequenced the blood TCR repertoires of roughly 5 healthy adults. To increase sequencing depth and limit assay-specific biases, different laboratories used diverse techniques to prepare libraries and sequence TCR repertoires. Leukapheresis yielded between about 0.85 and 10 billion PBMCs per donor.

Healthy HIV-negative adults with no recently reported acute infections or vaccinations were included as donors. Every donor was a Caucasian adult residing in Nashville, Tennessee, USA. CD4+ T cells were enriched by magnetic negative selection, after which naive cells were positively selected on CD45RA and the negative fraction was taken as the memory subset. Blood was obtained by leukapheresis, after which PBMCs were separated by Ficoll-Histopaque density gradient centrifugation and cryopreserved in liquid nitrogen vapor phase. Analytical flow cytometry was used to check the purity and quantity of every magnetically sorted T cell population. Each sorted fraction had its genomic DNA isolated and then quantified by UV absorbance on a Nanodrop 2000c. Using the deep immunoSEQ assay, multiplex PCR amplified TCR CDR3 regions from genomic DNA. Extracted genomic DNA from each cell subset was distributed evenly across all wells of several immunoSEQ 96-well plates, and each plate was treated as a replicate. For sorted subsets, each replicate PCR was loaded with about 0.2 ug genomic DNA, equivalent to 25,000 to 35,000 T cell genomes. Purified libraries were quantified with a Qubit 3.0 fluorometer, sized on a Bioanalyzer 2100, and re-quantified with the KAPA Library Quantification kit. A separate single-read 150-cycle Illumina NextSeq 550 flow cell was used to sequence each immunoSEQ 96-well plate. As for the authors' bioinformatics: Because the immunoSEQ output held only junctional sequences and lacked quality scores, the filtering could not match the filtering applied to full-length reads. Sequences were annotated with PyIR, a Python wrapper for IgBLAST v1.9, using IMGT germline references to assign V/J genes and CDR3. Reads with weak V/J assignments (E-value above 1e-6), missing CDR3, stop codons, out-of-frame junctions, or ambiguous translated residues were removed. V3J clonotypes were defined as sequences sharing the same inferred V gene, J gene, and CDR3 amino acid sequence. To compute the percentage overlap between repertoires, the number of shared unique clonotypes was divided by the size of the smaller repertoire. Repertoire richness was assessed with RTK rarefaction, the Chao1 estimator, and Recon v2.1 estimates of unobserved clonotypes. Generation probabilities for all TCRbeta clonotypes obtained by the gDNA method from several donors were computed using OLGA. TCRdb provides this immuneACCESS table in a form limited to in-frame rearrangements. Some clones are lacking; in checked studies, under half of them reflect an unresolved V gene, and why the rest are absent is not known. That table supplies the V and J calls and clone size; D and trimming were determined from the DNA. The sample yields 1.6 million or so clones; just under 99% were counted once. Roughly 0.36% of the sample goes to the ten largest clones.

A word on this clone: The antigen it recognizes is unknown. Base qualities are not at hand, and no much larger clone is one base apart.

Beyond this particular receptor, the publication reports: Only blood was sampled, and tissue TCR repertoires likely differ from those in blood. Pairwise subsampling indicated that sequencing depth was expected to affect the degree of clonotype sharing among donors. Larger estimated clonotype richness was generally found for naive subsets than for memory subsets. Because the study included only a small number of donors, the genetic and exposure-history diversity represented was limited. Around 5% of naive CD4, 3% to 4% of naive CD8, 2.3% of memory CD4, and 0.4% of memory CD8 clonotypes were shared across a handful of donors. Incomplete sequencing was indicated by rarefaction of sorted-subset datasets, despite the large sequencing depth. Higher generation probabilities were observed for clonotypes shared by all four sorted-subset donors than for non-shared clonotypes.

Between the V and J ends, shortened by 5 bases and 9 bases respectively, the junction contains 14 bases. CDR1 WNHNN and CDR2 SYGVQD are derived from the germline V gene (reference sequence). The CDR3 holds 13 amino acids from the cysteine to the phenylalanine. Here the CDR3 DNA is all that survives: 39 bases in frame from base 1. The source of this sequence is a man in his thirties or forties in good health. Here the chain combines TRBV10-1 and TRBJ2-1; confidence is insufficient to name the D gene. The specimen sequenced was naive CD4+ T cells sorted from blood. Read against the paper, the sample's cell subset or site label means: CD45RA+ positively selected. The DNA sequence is TGCGCCAGCAGTCGGATGCCTAGAGGTGAGCAGTTCTTC. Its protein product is CASSRMPRGEQFF.